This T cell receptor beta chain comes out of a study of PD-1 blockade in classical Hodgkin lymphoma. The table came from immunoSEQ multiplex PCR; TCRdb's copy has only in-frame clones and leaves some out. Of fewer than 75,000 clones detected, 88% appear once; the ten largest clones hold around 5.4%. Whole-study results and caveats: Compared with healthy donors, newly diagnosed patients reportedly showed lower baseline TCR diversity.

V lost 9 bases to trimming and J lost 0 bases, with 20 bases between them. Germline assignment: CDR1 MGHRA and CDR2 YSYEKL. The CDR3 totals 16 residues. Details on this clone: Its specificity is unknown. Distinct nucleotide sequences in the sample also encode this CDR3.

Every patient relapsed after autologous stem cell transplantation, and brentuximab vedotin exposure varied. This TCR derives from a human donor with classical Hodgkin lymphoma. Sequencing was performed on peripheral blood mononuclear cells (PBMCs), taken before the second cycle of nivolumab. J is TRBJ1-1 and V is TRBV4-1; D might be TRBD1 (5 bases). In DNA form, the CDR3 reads TGCGCCAGTAGGGAAGACCCGACAGCCATGAACACTGAAGCTTTCTTT. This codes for CASREDPTAMNTEAFF.